These 26 T cell receptor beta chains came from one sample sequenced in a study of blood T cell repertoires in COVID-19. Libraries were prepared by immunoSEQ multiplex PCR; TCRdb keeps only in-frame clonotypes and omits some of them. In the table there are 150,000 to 200,000 clones, 83% of which are singletons. Source material: peripheral blood. These receptors all stem from an older woman with COVID-19, enrolled during active disease.

This clone was detected a few times. CDR3 sequence reads: CSVGEGETQYF. For the CDR3, the DNA is TGCAGCGTAGGGGAGGGAGAGACCCAGTACTTC. The V call is TRBV29-1, the J call TRBJ2-5, with TRBD2 matching over 7 bases. The germline gives CDR1 SQVTM, CDR2 ANQGSEA. The CDR3 length is 11 residues. Germline trimming cut 6 bases from V and 4 bases from J; bases unmatched to any gene: 2.

The V call is TRBV6-5, the J call TRBJ1-1, with 7 bases matching TRBD1. The V gene's germline CDR1 is MNHEY and CDR2 SVGAGI. CDR3 length: 13 amino acids. The V and J ends lost 6 bases and 4 bases, in that order; junction bases with no gene match: 5. The CDR3 loop reads CASSLRQGTEAFF. CDR3 nucleotide sequence: TGTGCCAGCAGCCTCAGACAGGGCACTGAAGCTTTCTTT.

This clone was detected a few times. The chain joins TRBV4-2 to TRBJ2-6; the D gene is possibly TRBD1 (5 bases). The V gene's germline CDR1 is LGHNA and CDR2 YNFKEQ. V gave up 0 bases and J gave up 2 bases, with 8 bases separating them. CDR3 length: 16 residues. The CDR3 protein is CASSQEGRAGANVLTF. CDR3 nucleotide sequence: TGTGCCAGCAGCCAAGAAGGCAGGGCTGGGGCCAACGTCCTGACTTTC.

This clone was counted only a few times. The V gene is TRBV25-1, the J gene TRBJ2-2; D is possibly TRBD2 (6 bases). The V gene's germline CDR1 is MGHDK and CDR2 SYGVNS. CDR3 length: 15 residues. With 5 bases removed from V and 7 bases from J, the gap between germline ends came to 17 bases. The CDR3 region has the DNA TGTGCCAGCAGTCCAAAACGCGGGGTGGGCGGGGAGCTGTTTTTT. Its translation: CASSPKRGVGGELFF. The complete variable domain, with remaining parts taken from reference TRBV25-1 and TRBJ2-2, reads EADIYQTPRYLVIGTGKKITLECSQTMGHDKMYWYQQDPGMELHLIHYSYGVNSTEKGDLSSESTVSRIRTEHFPLTLESARPSHTSQYLCASSPKRGVGGELFFGEGSRLTVL.

J is TRBJ2-7 and V is TRBV20-1, with D perhaps matching TRBD2 (6 bases). Trimming stripped 2 bases from V and 6 bases from J, with 8 bases between. Germline V gives CDR1 DFQATT, CDR2 SNEGSKA (reference sequence). This CDR3 has 11 residues. The CDR3 loop is CSARLAFEQYF. In DNA, the CDR3 is TGCAGTGCTAGACTAGCGTTCGAGCAGTACTTC.

The V call is TRBV28, the J call TRBJ1-6; D perhaps matches TRBD1 (6 bases). This CDR3 is 14 amino acids long. The V gene's germline CDR1 is MDHEN and CDR2 SYDVKM. V lost 5 bases, J lost 8 bases, and 13 bases lay in between. The CDR3 bases are TGTGCCAGCAGTAAACAGGGTTTATATTCACCCCTCCACTTT. Its protein product is CASSKQGLYSPLHF.

This CDR3 reads CASSPRLAGGVGEQFF. The CDR3 DNA reads as TGTGCCAGCAGCCCACGACTAGCGGGAGGGGTTGGTGAGCAGTTCTTC. This chain connects TRBV11-3 to TRBJ2-1; 14 bases are a match to TRBD2. The germline CDR1 and CDR2 sequences are SGHNT and YENEEA. The CDR3 length is 16 residues. Unmatched junction bases numbered 9, after V lost 5 bases and J lost 9 bases.

This rearrangement joins TRBV6-4 to TRBJ2-3; TRBD1 agrees at 8 bases. Trimming at V came to 2 bases and at J to 3 bases, leaving 10 bases not matched to a gene. Looked up from germline, CDR1 is MRHNA and CDR2 is SNTAGT. CDR3 length: 17 residues. CDR3 nucleotide sequence: TGTGCCAGCAGTGACGGAGGGGCAGGGGGCGCAACAGATACGCAGTATTTT. This translates into CASSDGGAGGATDTQYF.

The chain carries TRBV7-2 and TRBJ1-5; perhaps TRBD1 as D (6 bases). The CDR3 extends over 15 amino acids. Germline CDR1 SGHTA, CDR2 FQGNSA. Trimming pared 5 bases from V and 3 bases from J, leaving 14 bases between. CDR3 region: CASSASGALNQPQHF. In nucleotides, the CDR3 is TGTGCCAGCAGCGCCTCAGGGGCACTCAATCAGCCCCAGCATTTT.

This clone has a single count. The rearrangement joins TRBV10-1 to TRBJ2-3; D is unclear. V was trimmed by 4 bases and J by 3 bases, leaving 11 bases between them. CDR3 length: 14 residues. CDR1 and CDR2 (germline): WNHNN, SYGVQD (reference sequence). The CDR3 bases are TGCGCCAGCAGTGCATCAATCGGGACAGATACGCAGTATTTT. It yields the protein CASSASIGTDTQYF.

The chain employs TRBV5-5 and TRBJ1-1; D gene uncertain. This CDR3 has 13 residues. Per the germline V gene, CDR1 is SGHKS and CDR2 is YYEKEE (reference sequence). The ends were cut back, 3 bases at V and 5 bases at J, with 11 bases in the middle. The CDR3 coding sequence is TGTGCCAGCAGCTCTCCGGGGAGGACTGAAGCTTTCTTT. Its translation: CASSSPGRTEAFF.

This clone has ten or more counts. V is TRBV25-1 and J is TRBJ1-4, with D possibly matching TRBD1 (5 bases). Deletions cut 3 bases from V and 3 bases from J, with 11 bases between. From germline, CDR1 is MGHDK and CDR2 SYGVNS. This CDR3 comprises 15 residues. The CDR3, as DNA: TGTGCCAGCAGTGAGCCTGGAGGGGCTAATGAAAAACTGTTTTTT. This gives the protein CASSEPGGANEKLFF.

The rearrangement joins TRBV7-6 to TRBJ2-1; TRBD2 matches 9 bases. J was trimmed by 7 bases and V by 4 bases; bases with no gene match: 11. Germline V CDR1 and CDR2: SGHVS, FNYEAQ. This CDR3 has 16 amino acids. The CDR3 protein is CASSSSAGGGWNEQFF. DNA for the CDR3: TGTGCCAGCAGCTCTTCGGCGGGGGGGGGCTGGAATGAGCAGTTCTTC.

This chain uses TRBV5-1 with TRBJ2-7, with a tentative D call TRBD1 (6 bases). From germline, CDR1 is SGHRS and CDR2 YFSETQ. CDR3 size: 13 residues. The V and J ends lost 4 bases and 6 bases respectively, with 14 bases between them. The CDR3 region is CASSPGTNSEQYF. For the CDR3, the DNA is TGCGCCAGCAGCCCCGGGACAAACAGCGAGCAGTACTTC.

The chain carries TRBV15 and TRBJ2-7; D remains ambiguous. Per germline, CDR1 LNHNV and CDR2 YYDKDF (reference sequence). The length of the CDR3 is 15 residues. Between the trimmed V and J ends, which lost 0 bases and 0 bases, there was a span of 9 bases. The chain's CDR3 is CATSRDPLSSYEQYF. The CDR3 DNA follows: TGTGCCACCAGCAGAGATCCCCTATCCTCCTACGAGCAGTACTTC.

The count of this clone is one. The gene calls are TRBV7-2 and TRBJ2-7; 12 positions agree with TRBD2. V shed 6 bases and J 7 bases; nucleotides not matched to a gene: 13. The CDR3 runs 16 residues. Germline V gene sequence: CDR1 SGHTA, CDR2 FQGNSA. The CDR3 DNA follows: TGTGCCAGCAGGCGATCCGGGACTAGCGGGTATCAAGAGCAGTACTTC. Translating gives CASRRSGTSGYQEQYF.

The chain employs TRBV7-6 and TRBJ2-7, with TRBD2 as a possible D gene (6 bases). Trimming took 7 bases from V and 8 from J, leaving 21 bases between them. The CDR3 has 14 amino acids. Per the germline V gene, CDR1 is SGHVS and CDR2 is FNYEAQ. The CDR3 region has the DNA TGTGCCAGCAACGATGGCGGGACCTACGAGCAGCAGTACTTC. This sequence encodes CASNDGGTYEQQYF.

The chain carries TRBV6-5 and TRBJ2-7; D remains ambiguous. This CDR3 is 15 amino acids long. V lost 0 bases, J lost 0 bases, and 9 bases lay in between. Germline V lookup: CDR1 MNHEY, CDR2 SVGAGI. The CDR3 sequence: CASSYSIQSSYEQYF. CDR3 in DNA: TGTGCCAGCAGTTACTCAATACAGAGCTCCTACGAGCAGTACTTC.

This sequence joins TRBV5-1 and TRBJ2-2, with D possibly TRBD1 on 6 matching bases. The CDR3 covers 15 residues. Trimming pared 4 bases from V and 5 bases from J, leaving 15 bases between. CDR1 is SGHRS and CDR2 is YFSETQ in the germline V gene. CDR3 sequence: CASSEQGRVTGELFF. Written as DNA, the CDR3 is TGCGCCAGCAGCGAACAGGGTAGGGTGACCGGGGAGCTGTTTTTT.

The V call is TRBV3-1 (or the pseudogene TRBV3-2), the J call TRBJ2-1, with D perhaps TRBD2 (5 bases). The CDR3 sequence is 16 residues long. Germline CDR1 is LGHDT and CDR2 is YNNKEL (reference sequence). The V end lost 1 base, the J end lost 0 bases, and 10 bases lay between the germline ends. The CDR3 here is CASSQGLGSSYNEQFF. The CDR3, as DNA: TGTGCCAGCAGCCAAGGCCTAGGGAGCTCCTACAATGAGCAGTTCTTC.

The chain carries TRBV19 and TRBJ2-7; TRBD2 matches at 9 bases. J lost 3 bases, V lost 5 bases, and 5 bases had no gene match. Germline V gene data show CDR1 as LNHDA and CDR2 as SQIVND (reference sequence). The CDR3 totals 14 residues. The CDR3 region has the DNA TGTGCCAGTAGTTTGCGGGAGGGCCACTACGAGCAGTACTTC. It encodes CASSLREGHYEQYF.

This chain links TRBV28 with TRBJ2-7, with D tentatively TRBD2 (5 bases). The CDR3 is 14 residues long. The V end lost 5 bases, the J end lost 7 bases, and 18 bases lay between the germline ends. CDR1 MDHEN and CDR2 SYDVKM come from the germline V gene. CDR3 nucleotides: TGTGCCAGCAGTACCCCAGGCGGAGGAAAAGAGCAGTACTTC. This codes for CASSTPGGGKEQYF. The whole variable domain, remainder taken from reference TRBV28 and TRBJ2-7, is DVKVTQSSRYLVKRTGEKVFLECVQDMDHENMFWYRQDPGLGLRLIYFSYDVKMKEKGDIPEGYSVSREKKERFSLILESASTNQTSMYLCASSTPGGGKEQYFGPGTRLTVT.

The rearrangement uses TRBV6-4 and TRBJ2-4; perhaps TRBD2 as D (6 bases). Trimming took 4 bases from V and 8 from J, leaving 12 bases between them. CDR3 length: 13 residues. Looked up from germline, CDR1 is MRHNA and CDR2 is SNTAGT. The chain's CDR3 is CASSGGIGDIQYF. CDR3 in DNA: TGTGCCAGCAGTGGCGGGATTGGAGACATTCAGTACTTC.

This rearrangement joins TRBV2 to TRBJ1-2; 7 bases fit TRBD1. From germline, CDR1 is SNHLY and CDR2 FYNNEI. Germline trimming cut 6 bases from V and 6 bases from J; bases unmatched to any gene: 7. The CDR3 totals 13 residues. The CDR3 is CASSSTGDNGYTF. CDR3 coding DNA: TGTGCCAGCAGCTCAACAGGGGACAATGGCTACACCTTC.

This chain connects TRBV13 to TRBJ2-1, with D possibly being TRBD2 (5 bases). This CDR3 region has 14 residues. Trimming pared 3 bases from V and 5 bases from J, leaving 11 bases between. The germline CDR1 and CDR2 sequences are PRHDT and FYEKMQ (reference sequence). CDR3 region: CASSFSGSNNEQFF. CDR3 DNA: TGTGCCAGCAGCTTTTCGGGGAGCAACAATGAGCAGTTCTTC.

The chain uses TRBV7-7 and TRBJ2-2; 8 nucleotides match TRBD1. CDR3 size: 13 residues. After removal of 7 bases from V and 7 bases from J, the junction contained 5 bases not matched to a gene. Germline assignment: CDR1 SSHAT and CDR2 FNYEAQ (reference sequence). The CDR3 sequence is CASKQGAIGELFF. In DNA form, the CDR3 reads TGTGCCAGCAAGCAGGGGGCTATCGGGGAGCTGTTTTTT.